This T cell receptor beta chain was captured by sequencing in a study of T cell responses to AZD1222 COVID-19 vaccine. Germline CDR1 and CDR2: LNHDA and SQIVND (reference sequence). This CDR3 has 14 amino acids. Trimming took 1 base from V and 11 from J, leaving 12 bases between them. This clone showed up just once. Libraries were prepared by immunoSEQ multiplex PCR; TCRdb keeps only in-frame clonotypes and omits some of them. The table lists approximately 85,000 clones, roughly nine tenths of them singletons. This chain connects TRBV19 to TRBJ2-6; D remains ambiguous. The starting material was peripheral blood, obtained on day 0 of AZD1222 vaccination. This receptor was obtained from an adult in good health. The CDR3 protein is CASSIVAQQHVLTF. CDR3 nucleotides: TGTGCCAGTAGTATAGTGGCGCAGCAGCACGTCCTGACTTTC.